The entry below gives a single T cell receptor beta chain sequence along with its context. This CDR3 is built from 14 residues. Germline CDR1 SGHAT, CDR2 FQNNGV. The data belong to a study of T cell responses to AZD1222 COVID-19 vaccine. The data were produced by immunoSEQ multiplex PCR, yet TCRdb's version contains in-frame clones alone and is incomplete. Among fewer than 150,000 clones listed, 86% were seen once. The clonotype comes from an adult in good health. The V and J genes are TRBV11-2 and TRBJ2-7; D ambiguous. The sample in question was peripheral blood, obtained on day 0 of AZD1222 vaccination. This CDR3 is CAVSGGPSFYEQYF. DNA for the CDR3: TGTGCTGTTAGTGGTGGGCCGTCTTTCTACGAGCAGTACTTC.